This TCR beta chain stems from a study of Graves' ophthalmopathy and Graves' hyperthyroidism. Study information: Peripheral blood (taken before any treatment) was collected at initial diagnosis. Notes on the study in general: A majority of expanded thyroid clonotypes exceeding 0.001 frequency were likewise present in blood.

This clonotype was recorded many times. Its antigen remains unidentified. Patients were left out if they had other autoimmune diseases, uncontrolled infections, pregnancy or lactation. Someone took the PBMCs out of approximately 9.2 ml of fresh peripheral blood. Amplified material comprised TCR beta CDR3 regions derived from RNA transcripts. The authors performed first-round RT-PCR with HTBI primers and then a second-round multiplex PCR. Each CDR3 protein gets one entry after TCRdb re-called the multiplex PCR reads with MiXCR. The data hold under 350,000 distinct CDR3 sequences, with 17% observed a single time. V was cut by 1 base and J by 9 bases, with 23 bases left in between. CDR1 and CDR2 from the germline V gene are SGHRS and YFSETQ. The CDR3 runs 16 residues.

Material for sequencing was peripheral blood. V gene TRBV5-1 combines with J gene TRBJ2-7; D is possibly TRBD1 or TRBD2 (5 bases each). This receptor was obtained from an adult man with Graves' ophthalmopathy. This CDR3 is CASSLFPGTDPDGQYF. DNA of the CDR3: TGCGCCAGCAGCTTGTTCCCCGGGACCGACCCCGACGGGCAGTACTTC.